What follows are 13 T cell receptor beta chains derived from one specimen sequenced in a study of Ad26.COV2.S vaccination and SARS-CoV-2 variants. This sample's treatment: around 19 received Ad26.COV2.S at low or high dose, single or two shots; several received placebo; per-sample allocation not given. Samples came from day 63 after the first vaccine or placebo injection. The table came from immunoSEQ multiplex PCR; TCRdb's copy has only in-frame clones and leaves some out. The sample yields 360,000 or so clones, around 86% seen once. The sequencing used peripheral blood, collected in a trial of Ad26.COV2.S vaccine versus placebo. The source of these receptors is a person aged 18-65 years who received the Ad26.COV2.S COVID-19 vaccine or a placebo.

This clone has only a few counts. The genes are TRBV19 and TRBJ1-3; 8 bases map to TRBD1. With V trimmed by 3 bases and J by 3 bases, 1 base remained unmatched. This CDR3 is 14 amino acids long. Germline values: CDR1 LNHDA, CDR2 SQIVND (reference sequence). The chain's CDR3 is CASSIDRGGNTIYF. The CDR3 coding sequence is TGTGCCAGTAGTATCGACAGGGGTGGAAACACCATATATTTT.

The J gene is TRBJ2-6, the V gene TRBV5-1, with D perhaps assigned TRBD1 or TRBD2 (5 bases each). In germline, CDR1 is SGHRS, CDR2 YFSETQ. V was trimmed by 2 bases and J by 5 bases, leaving 17 bases between them. This CDR3 region has 17 residues. CDR3 nucleotides: TGCGCCAGCAGCTTCCGGGACCTCGAGGAGAGGGCCAACGTCCTGACTTTC. This translates into CASSFRDLEERANVLTF.

The rearrangement uses TRBV5-1 and TRBJ1-1; TRBD1 might be the D (5 bases). Trimming removed 0 bases at V and 1 base at J, with 13 bases between. CDR1 is SGHRS, CDR2 YFSETQ, per germline. CDR3 length: 16 residues. The CDR3 DNA follows: TGCGCCAGCAGCTTGGGGCAGGGTGGCCGGAACACTGAAGCTTTCTTT. Translation gives CASSLGQGGRNTEAFF.

The chain recombines TRBV19 with TRBJ1-5, with 7 bases matching TRBD1. Unmatched junction bases numbered 6, after V lost 7 bases and J lost 0 bases. The CDR3 runs to 15 residues. CDR1 and CDR2 (germline): LNHDA, SQIVND (reference sequence). The CDR3 nucleotides are TGTGCCAGTAAACAGGGGACGAATAGCAATCAGCCCCAGCATTTT. Protein product: CASKQGTNSNQPQHF.

The rearrangement links TRBV7-9 to TRBJ2-1, with D perhaps TRBD2 (5 bases). The CDR3 spans 15 residues. Deletions cut 7 bases from V and 8 bases from J, with 21 bases between. Germline CDR1 SEHNR, CDR2 FQNEAQ (reference sequence). CDR3 residues: CASTSRAVPDHEQFF. The CDR3 nucleotides read TGTGCCAGCACCTCGAGGGCCGTACCCGATCATGAGCAGTTCTTC.

The CDR3 loop reads CASSSTGGGSNYGYTF. The CDR3 coding sequence is TGTGCCAGCAGCTCTACAGGGGGAGGATCTAACTATGGCTACACCTTC. The chain carries TRBV5-6 and TRBJ1-2; 8 bases fit TRBD1. V lost 3 bases to trimming and J lost 0 bases; unmatched junction nucleotides: 7. CDR3 length: 16 residues. CDR1 is SGHDT, CDR2 YYEEEE, per germline.

The chain links TRBV7-2 to TRBJ2-5; TRBD2 matches 9 bases. J lost 4 bases, V lost 8 bases, and 11 bases had no gene match. The CDR3 totals 15 residues. Germline V lookup: CDR1 SGHTA, CDR2 FQGNSA. The CDR3 region is CASLWGGGAGETQYF. The CDR3 bases are TGTGCCAGCCTCTGGGGCGGGGGGGCCGGAGAGACCCAGTACTTC. Full variable domain (outside the CDR3, taken from reference TRBV7-2 and TRBJ2-5): GAGVSQSPSNKVTEKGKDVELRCDPISGHTALYWYRQSLGQGLEFLIYFQGNSAPDKSGLPSDRFSAERTGGSVSTLTIQRTQQEDSAVYLCASLWGGGAGETQYFGPGTRLLVL.

This clone has just one count. The genes are TRBV19 and TRBJ1-6, with 8 bases matching TRBD1. The CDR3 totals 15 residues. V trimming: 3 bases; J trimming: 7 bases; junction bases outside the gene matches: 5. Germline CDR1 reads LNHDA; CDR2 reads SQIVND (reference sequence). This CDR3 reads CASSMGQAPNSPLHF. The CDR3 DNA follows: TGTGCCAGTAGTATGGGACAGGCCCCCAATTCACCCCTCCACTTT.

The rearrangement uses TRBV6-5 and TRBJ2-5; 11 bases agree with TRBD2. The V gene end was trimmed by 6 bases and the J gene end by 2 bases; junction bases not matched to a gene: 2. In germline, CDR1 is MNHEY, CDR2 SVGAGI. This CDR3 has 14 amino acids. CDR3: CASRIAGGQETQYF. The CDR3 DNA sequence: TGTGCCAGCAGAATAGCGGGGGGGCAAGAGACCCAGTACTTC.

This clone has more than one count but fewer than ten. CDR3 sequence reads: CASSEFRQKSRSYEQYF. CDR3 sequence (DNA): TGTGCCAGCAGTGAATTCCGACAGAAGTCCCGATCTTACGAGCAGTACTTC. The V call is TRBV6-1, the J call TRBJ2-7; D might be TRBD1 (5 bases). The V end lost 2 bases, the J end lost 4 bases, and 21 bases lay between the germline ends. The CDR3 is 17 residues long. CDR1 and CDR2 from the germline V gene are MNHNS and SASEGT.

The chain couples TRBV29-1 to TRBJ1-2; 12 bases line up with TRBD1. In germline, CDR1 is SQVTM, CDR2 ANQGSEA. The CDR3 has 12 amino acids. The V segment lost 5 bases and the J segment 7 bases; nucleotides outside the gene matches: 2. Here the CDR3 DNA reads TGCAGCGTTCGGGACAGGGGGCCTGGCTACACCTTC. Translating it yields CSVRDRGPGYTF.

For this clone: Other nucleotide sequences in the sample specify the same CDR3. The chain couples TRBV19 to TRBJ1-2; no definite D call. This CDR3 is built from 14 residues. V was pared by 1 base and J by 1 base, with 7 bases between. The V gene's germline CDR1 is LNHDA and CDR2 SQIVND (reference sequence). CDR3 sequence reads: CASSIGAGNYGYTF. The CDR3 region has the DNA TGTGCCAGTAGTATAGGTGCGGGTAACTATGGCTACACCTTC.

This chain connects TRBV7-9 to TRBJ2-7; possibly TRBD2 for D (6 bases). Trimming stripped 3 bases from V and 7 bases from J, with 19 bases between. The CDR3 totals 15 residues. Germline V gene sequence: CDR1 SEHNR, CDR2 FQNEAQ (reference sequence). The CDR3 region is CASSLGGGPDLEQYF. The DNA for the CDR3 is TGTGCCAGCAGCTTGGGAGGAGGGCCTGACTTGGAGCAGTACTTC.